Following are 5 T cell receptor beta chains from one sample sequenced in a study of identical twins. From the 5' RACE reads, TCRdb called clonotypes with MiXCR, one entry per CDR3 protein. This table holds some 690,000 distinct CDR3 sequences, less than 25% found once. The same specimen was also included in a second study, on T cells expressing NK-cell markers.

The sample taken for sequencing was PBMCs. The source of these receptors is a woman in her late teens or twenties in good health.

This clonotype was seen a few times. V and J are TRBV5-1 and TRBJ1-3; 7 bases are a match to TRBD1. The CDR3 length is 14 residues. Germline-derived CDR1 and CDR2 are SGHRS and YFSETQ. V shed 2 bases and J 5 bases; nucleotides not matched to a gene: 4. CDR3 residues: CASSFGQERNTIYF. In DNA form, the CDR3 reads TGCGCCAGCAGCTTTGGACAGGAACGAAACACCATATATTTT.

V is TRBV6-2 or TRBV6-3 and J is TRBJ2-1, with 8 nucleotides matching TRBD1. The CDR3 length is 15 residues. Germline values: CDR1 MNHEY, CDR2 SVGEGT. V shed 11 bases and J 6 bases; nucleotides not matched to a gene: 15. The CDR3 reads CASSPDRGDINEQFF. The CDR3 region has the DNA TGTGCCTCCTCCCCCGACAGGGGTGATATCAATGAGCAGTTCTTC.

This chain links TRBV20-1 with TRBJ2-5; 11 nucleotides align to TRBD2. Germline-derived CDR1 and CDR2 are DFQATT and SNEGSKA (reference sequence). CDR3 length: 12 amino acids. V was pared by 5 bases and J by 5 bases, with 1 base of the junction left unmatched. The CDR3 protein is CSAASGGETQYF. The CDR3 bases are TGCAGTGCTGCTAGCGGGGGGGAGACCCAGTACTTC.

The gene calls are TRBV20-1 and TRBJ2-5; 9 positions agree with TRBD1. With 6 bases clipped from V and 6 bases from J, the junction kept 11 bases outside the gene matches. Germline V lookup: CDR1 DFQATT, CDR2 SNEGSKA (reference sequence). CDR3 length: 14 residues. The CDR3 sequence is CSANGRQGGKTQYF. The CDR3, as DNA: TGCAGTGCAAACGGAAGACAGGGGGGGAAGACCCAGTACTTC.

This CDR3 is CSAPKSGRSEQYF. CDR3 DNA: TGCAGTGCCCCGAAAAGCGGGCGATCCGAGCAGTACTTC. The genes are TRBV20-1 and TRBJ2-7; TRBD2 is a possible D gene (6 bases). This CDR3 region has 13 residues. V was cut by 6 bases and J by 6 bases, with 18 bases left in between. Germline values: CDR1 DFQATT, CDR2 SNEGSKA (reference sequence).